These 14 T cell receptor beta chains were sequenced from one sample in a study of cytomegalovirus exposure and HLA in healthy donors. Use of 60 Vbeta and 13 Jbeta primers characterized the PCR. Assay: immunoSEQ multiplex PCR; the TCRdb copy retains only in-frame clones and omits some. The data contain about 130,000 clones, approximately 60% of them singletons. The sequencing input was PBMCs. All receptors derive from a human donor in good health.

The gene calls are TRBV7-2 and TRBJ2-5; D is possibly TRBD2 (6 bases). The V end was cut by 3 bases, the J end by 5 bases, with 13 bases between. Germline V CDR1 and CDR2: SGHTA, FQGNSA. CDR3 length equals 14 residues. Here the CDR3 DNA reads TGTGCCAGCAGCTTTGGAAGCGGGTCGGAGACCCAGTACTTC. It encodes CASSFGSGSETQYF.

The chain carries TRBV18 and TRBJ1-2; maybe TRBD1 (5 bases). Per the germline V gene, CDR1 is KGHSH and CDR2 is LQKENI. Trimming left V 3 bases short and J 5 bases short, with 13 bases between. The CDR3 extends over 14 amino acids. CDR3 in DNA: TGTGCCAGCTCACCCCCGGGGGGTGGTTATGGCTACACCTTC. This translates into CASSPPGGGYGYTF.

This chain links TRBV5-6 with TRBJ2-3, with D maybe TRBD2 (6 bases). This CDR3 region has 17 residues. V lost 1 base, J lost 4 bases, and 19 bases lay in between. Germline V lookup: CDR1 SGHDT, CDR2 YYEEEE. The CDR3 is CASSLYLVGGWSDTQYF. CDR3 bases: TGTGCCAGCAGCTTGTATTTGGTGGGAGGTTGGTCAGATACGCAGTATTTT.

J is TRBJ2-5 and V is TRBV7-8; 8 bases agree with TRBD2. The CDR3 covers 15 residues. The V gene end was trimmed by 2 bases and the J gene end by 6 bases; junction bases not matched to a gene: 8. From germline, CDR1 is SGHVS and CDR2 FQNEAQ. The CDR3 region has the DNA TGTGCCAGCAGCTTAAGAAGCGGGAGCACCAAGACCCAGTACTTC. Encoded protein: CASSLRSGSTKTQYF. Using reference TRBV7-8 and TRBJ2-5 for the parts outside the CDR3, the full variable domain is GAGVSQSPRYKVAKRGQDVALRCDPISGHVSLFWYQQALGQGPEFLTYFQNEAQLDKSGLPSDRFFAERPEGSVSTLKIQRTQQEDSAVYLCASSLRSGSTKTQYFGPGTRLLVL.

This clone showed up just once. The genes are TRBV11-2 and TRBJ1-4; D is uncertain. V was shortened by 7 bases and J by 0 bases, with 12 bases between the two germline ends. Germline values: CDR1 SGHAT, CDR2 FQNNGV. The CDR3 has 15 residues. The CDR3 spells CASTREGSTNEKLFF. In nucleotides, the CDR3 is TGTGCCAGCACCCGGGAAGGGTCAACTAATGAAAAACTGTTTTTT.

A word on this clone: The sample contains more than one DNA sequence encoding this CDR3. The gene calls are TRBV6-5 and TRBJ2-5; D gene uncertain. This CDR3 spans 14 amino acids. Trimming took 0 bases from V and 2 from J, leaving 7 bases between them. Per germline, CDR1 MNHEY and CDR2 SVGAGI. CDR3 loop: CASSYSYRQETQYF. CDR3 in DNA: TGTGCCAGCAGTTACTCGTACAGACAAGAGACCCAGTACTTC.

The chain has TRBV18 and TRBJ1-6; D possibly corresponds to TRBD1 (6 bases). This CDR3 is built from 15 residues. V was trimmed by 3 bases and J by 0 bases, leaving 6 bases between them. CDR1 KGHSH and CDR2 LQKENI come from the germline V gene. The CDR3 DNA is TGTGCCAGCTCACCGGACAGCTCCTATAATTCACCCCTCCACTTT. Its protein is CASSPDSSYNSPLHF.

The CDR3 loop is CASSPGAETNTEAFF. The CDR3 DNA reads TGTGCCAGCAGCCCTGGGGCTGAGACGAACACTGAAGCTTTCTTT. V usage is TRBV6-5 and J usage is TRBJ1-1; tentatively, D is TRBD1 (5 bases). V was pared by 6 bases and J by 1 base, with 15 bases between. Per germline, CDR1 MNHEY and CDR2 SVGAGI. The CDR3 is made up of 15 amino acids.

The V call is TRBV29-1, the J call TRBJ2-5; no clear D gene. The V end lost 4 bases, the J end lost 3 bases, and 6 bases lay between the germline ends. Per germline, CDR1 SQVTM and CDR2 ANQGSEA. CDR3 length: 11 residues. The CDR3 region has the DNA TGCAGCGTTGTACTCAAAGAGACCCAGTACTTC. Translating gives CSVVLKETQYF.

CDR3 sequence: CASTPFQGDTEAFF. The CDR3, as DNA: TGTGCCAGCACCCCATTCCAGGGGGACACTGAAGCTTTCTTT. The rearrangement links TRBV5-4 to TRBJ1-1; 7 bases are shared with TRBD1. This CDR3 is 14 amino acids long. With 6 bases clipped from V and 3 bases from J, the junction kept 8 bases outside the gene matches. Germline V gene data show CDR1 as SGHNT and CDR2 as YYREEE (reference sequence).

The chain uses TRBV13 and TRBJ2-2, with D possibly being TRBD2 (5 bases). CDR3 size: 17 residues. V was shortened by 0 bases and J by 3 bases, with 14 bases between the two germline ends. Per germline, CDR1 PRHDT and CDR2 FYEKMQ (reference sequence). The DNA of the CDR3 is TGTGCCAGCAGCTTAGGGGGAATGGCGGGTGACACCGGGGAGCTGTTTTTT. It translates to CASSLGGMAGDTGELFF.

The V gene is TRBV15, the J gene TRBJ2-7, with a tentative D call TRBD1 (6 bases). Trimming removed 1 base at V and 5 bases at J, with 12 bases between. This CDR3 contains 14 residues. In germline, CDR1 is LNHNV, CDR2 YYDKDF (reference sequence). The CDR3 coding sequence is TGTGCCACCAGCAGAGGGGGCAGGGGCCACGAGCAGTACTTC. Translated, it gives CATSRGGRGHEQYF.

The chain's CDR3 is CASSGGQGQTRTNYGYTF. CDR3 nucleotides: TGTGCCAGCAGCGGGGGACAGGGCCAAACTAGAACTAACTATGGCTACACCTTC. The rearrangement joins TRBV5-4 to TRBJ1-2; TRBD1 matches 9 bases. Losses at the gene ends were 4 bases for V and 0 bases for J; bases not matched to a gene: 13. There are 18 residues in the CDR3. Germline V gene sequence: CDR1 SGHNT, CDR2 YYREEE (reference sequence).

This clone occurred a few times. The chain links TRBV4-1 to TRBJ1-2; 7 bases fit TRBD1. CDR1 is MGHRA, CDR2 YSYEKL, per germline. The CDR3 is 15 residues long. Trimming at V came to 1 base and at J to 4 bases, leaving 6 bases not matched to a gene. CDR3 nucleotides: TGCGCCAGCAGCCAAGGCCAACAGGGGAGCTATGGCTACACCTTC. The encoded protein is CASSQGQQGSYGYTF.